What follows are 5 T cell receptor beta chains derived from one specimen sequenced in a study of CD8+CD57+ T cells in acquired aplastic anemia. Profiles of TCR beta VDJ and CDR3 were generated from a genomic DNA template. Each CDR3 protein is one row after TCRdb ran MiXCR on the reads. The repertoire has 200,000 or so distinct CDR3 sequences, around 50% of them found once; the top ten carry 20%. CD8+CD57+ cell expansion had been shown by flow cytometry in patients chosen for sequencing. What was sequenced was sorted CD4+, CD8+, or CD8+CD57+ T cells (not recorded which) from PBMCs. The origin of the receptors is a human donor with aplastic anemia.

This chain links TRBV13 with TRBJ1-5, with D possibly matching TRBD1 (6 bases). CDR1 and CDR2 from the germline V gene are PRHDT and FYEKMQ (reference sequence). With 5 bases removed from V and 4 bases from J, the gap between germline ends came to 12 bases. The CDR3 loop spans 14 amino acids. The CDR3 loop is CASSMTGDNQPQHF. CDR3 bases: TGTGCCAGCAGCATGACAGGCGATAATCAGCCCCAGCATTTT.

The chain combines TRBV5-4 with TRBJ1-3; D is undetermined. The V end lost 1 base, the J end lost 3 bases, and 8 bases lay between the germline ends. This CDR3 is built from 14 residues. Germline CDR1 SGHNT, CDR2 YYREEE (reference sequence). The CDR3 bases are TGTGCCAGCAGCTTGAGGTCAGGTGGAAACACCATATATTTT. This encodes CASSLRSGGNTIYF. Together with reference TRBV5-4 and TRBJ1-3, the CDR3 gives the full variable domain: ETGVTQSPTHLIKTRGQQVTLRCSSQSGHNTVSWYQQALGQGPQFIFQYYREEENGRGNFPPRFSGLQFPNYSSELNVNALELDDSALYLCASSLRSGGNTIYFGEGSWLTVV.

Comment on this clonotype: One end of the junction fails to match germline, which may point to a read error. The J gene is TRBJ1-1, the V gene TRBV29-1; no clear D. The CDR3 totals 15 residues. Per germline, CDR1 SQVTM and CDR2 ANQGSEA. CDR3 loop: CGVETGIRRYTEAFF. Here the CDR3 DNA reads TGCGGCGTTGAAACGGGTATCAGAAGGTACACTGAAGCTTTCTTT.

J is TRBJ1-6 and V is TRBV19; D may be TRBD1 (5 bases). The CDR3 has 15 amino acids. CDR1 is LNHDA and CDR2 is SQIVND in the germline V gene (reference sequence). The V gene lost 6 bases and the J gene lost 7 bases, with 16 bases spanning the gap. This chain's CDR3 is CASRQTVRVNSPLHF. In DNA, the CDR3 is TGTGCCAGTAGGCAGACAGTTAGGGTAAATTCACCCCTCCACTTT.

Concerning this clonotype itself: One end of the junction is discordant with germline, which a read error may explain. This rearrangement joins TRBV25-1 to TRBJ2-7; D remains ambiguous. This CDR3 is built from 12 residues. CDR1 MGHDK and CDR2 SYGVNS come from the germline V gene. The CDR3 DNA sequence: TGTGCCAGCAGTACCACTGCCTACGAGCAGTATTTC. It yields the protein CASSTTAYEQYF.